Each of the 14 T cell receptor beta chains below was sequenced from the same sample in a study of beta chain features in type 1 diabetes. Sequenced material consisted of expressed TCRB transcripts (all of the isolated RNA was reverse transcribed). Assay: immunoSEQ multiplex PCR; the TCRdb copy retains only in-frame clones and omits some. The sample shows around 250,000 clones, around 26% of them seen only once. Sample: central memory CD4+ T cells from blood. The receptors here all came from a man aged 25-40 years in good health.

The rearrangement joins TRBV2 to TRBJ2-7; 7 bases map to TRBD2. The CDR3 covers 13 residues. Unmatched junction bases numbered 7, after V lost 8 bases and J lost 3 bases. Germline CDR1 reads SNHLY; CDR2 reads FYNNEI. The CDR3 DNA reads TGTGCCAGCGTGCGGGAGTCCGTCTACGAGCAGTACTTC. Translating gives CASVRESVYEQYF. The full variable domain, rest sourced from reference TRBV2 and TRBJ2-7, is EPEVTQTPSHQVTQMGQEVILRCVPISNHLYFYWYRQILGQKVEFLVSFYNNEISEKSEIFDDQFSVERPDGSNFTLKIRSTKLEDSAMYFCASVRESVYEQYFGPGTRLTVT.

As regards this clone: The sample contains more than one DNA sequence encoding this CDR3. CDR3 residues: CSVPGHFTDTQYF. In DNA, the CDR3 is TGCAGCGTACCGGGACACTTCACAGATACGCAGTATTTT. The chain employs TRBV29-1 and TRBJ2-3; possibly TRBD1 for D (6 bases). Per the germline V gene, CDR1 is SQVTM and CDR2 is ANQGSEA. Trimming pared 6 bases from V and 2 bases from J, leaving 12 bases between. This CDR3 contains 13 residues.

This clone appeared a few times. V is TRBV16 and J is TRBJ2-1, with D perhaps matching TRBD2 (5 bases). V gave up 2 bases and J gave up 5 bases, with 10 bases separating them. The germline V gene has CDR1 KGHSY and CDR2 FQNENV. The CDR3 contains 14 residues. The CDR3 sequence: CASSQERVDNEQFF. CDR3 sequence (DNA): TGTGCCAGCAGCCAAGAGAGGGTAGACAATGAGCAGTTCTTC.

The genes are TRBV5-8 and TRBJ2-7, with 9 positions matching TRBD2. V trimming: 1 base; J trimming: 7 bases; junction bases outside the gene matches: 6. The CDR3 is made up of 14 amino acids. Germline CDR1 and CDR2: SGHTS and YDEGEE. This CDR3 is CASSLRRLAVEQYF. Here the CDR3 DNA reads TGTGCCAGCAGCTTGAGAAGACTAGCGGTGGAGCAGTACTTC.

This clone came up a few times. The V and J genes are TRBV30 and TRBJ1-2; TRBD1 matches at 10 bases. This CDR3 is built from 16 residues. Unmatched junction bases numbered 13, after V lost 4 bases and J lost 5 bases. CDR1 is GTSNPN and CDR2 is SVGIG in the germline V gene (reference sequence). CDR3 region: CAWNRASTGGSYGYTF. CDR3 nucleotides: TGTGCCTGGAATAGGGCTTCGACAGGGGGCAGTTATGGCTACACCTTC.

This clone was counted a few times. The rearrangement links TRBV25-1 to TRBJ2-5; tentatively, D is TRBD1 or TRBD2 (5 bases each). The germline CDR1 and CDR2 sequences are MGHDK and SYGVNS. V was shortened by 7 bases and J by 3 bases, with 15 bases between the two germline ends. The CDR3 is 14 residues long. In nucleotides, the CDR3 is TGTGCCAGCATCTCCAGGGACGGTAAAGAGACCCAGTACTTC. It translates to CASISRDGKETQYF. The entire variable domain, with the rest obtained from reference TRBV25-1 and TRBJ2-5, is as follows: EADIYQTPRYLVIGTGKKITLECSQTMGHDKMYWYQQDPGMELHLIHYSYGVNSTEKGDLSSESTVSRIRTEHFPLTLESARPSHTSQYLCASISRDGKETQYFGPGTRLLVL.

CDR3 sequence: CASSPGASGKNTGELFF. CDR3 nucleotides: TGTGCCAGCTCACCTGGCGCTAGCGGGAAGAACACCGGGGAGCTGTTTTTT. The rearrangement links TRBV18 to TRBJ2-2, with 9 bases that match TRBD2. The CDR3 covers 17 residues. The trim removed 3 bases at V and 1 base at J, leaving 6 bases unmatched. CDR1 KGHSH and CDR2 LQKENI come from the germline V gene.

The chain links TRBV29-1 to TRBJ2-3; 9 bases align to TRBD2. Germline CDR1 SQVTM, CDR2 ANQGSEA. With V trimmed by 1 base and J by 5 bases, 10 bases remained unmatched. There are 16 residues in the CDR3. The CDR3 coding sequence is TGCAGCGTTGAAGGTGGCGGCGGGAGGGCCGTAGATACGCAGTATTTT. Residues: CSVEGGGGRAVDTQYF.

As for this clone: A read error is likely here: a far larger clone is one base away. The chain is built from TRBV29-1 and TRBJ1-5; TRBD1 might be the D (6 bases). The germline CDR1 and CDR2 sequences are SQVTM and ANQGSEA. V dropped 8 bases and J dropped 2 bases, with 16 bases sitting between them. The CDR3 has 14 residues. CDR3 loop: CSLSQGLGNQPQHF. Written as DNA, the CDR3 is TGCAGCTTGTCTCAGGGGTTGGGCAATCAGCCCCAGCATTTT.

This clone was observed many times. The identical CDR3 is also encoded by other nucleotide sequences in the sample. The V gene is TRBV29-1, the J gene TRBJ2-7; 8 bases are shared with TRBD2. V lost 3 bases to trimming and J lost 2 bases; unmatched junction nucleotides: 0. Germline values: CDR1 SQVTM, CDR2 ANQGSEA. The CDR3 length is 12 residues. The CDR3 DNA reads TGCAGCGTTGACGGGGGGGCCTACGAGCAGTACTTC. Translating it yields CSVDGGAYEQYF.

The chain has TRBV12-5 and TRBJ2-6; D is uncertain. Trimming cost V 3 bases and J 4 bases, with 10 bases left between them. CDR1 LGHNT and CDR2 FRNRAP come from the germline V gene. CDR3 length: 15 amino acids. CDR3 amino acids: CASGLFPGGANVLTF. For the CDR3, the DNA is TGTGCTAGTGGTTTATTCCCCGGGGGGGCCAACGTCCTGACTTTC.

This clone has a count of ten or more. V is TRBV29-1 and J is TRBJ2-7, with TRBD1 identical over 8 bases. The CDR3 has 13 amino acids. The V segment lost 5 bases and the J segment 7 bases; nucleotides outside the gene matches: 10. The germline CDR1 and CDR2 sequences are SQVTM and ANQGSEA. For the CDR3, the DNA is TGCAGCGTTCGACAGGGGACCCTCCCTGAGCAGTACTTC. This gives the protein CSVRQGTLPEQYF.

With respect to this clone: Distinct nucleotide sequences in the sample also encode this CDR3. The genes are TRBV6-5 and TRBJ2-7; 8 positions match TRBD1. Trimming cost V 10 bases and J 6 bases; bases outside gene matches: 5. This CDR3 is built from 11 residues. Germline CDR1 is MNHEY and CDR2 is SVGAGI. Here the CDR3 reads CATTGGAEQYF. The CDR3 region has the DNA TGTGCCACAACAGGGGGTGCCGAGCAGTACTTC.

The table lists this clone with a few counts. The chain couples TRBV6-1 to TRBJ2-7, with D perhaps assigned TRBD1 or TRBD2 (5 bases each). The CDR3 has 14 residues. CDR1 and CDR2 from the germline V gene are MNHNS and SASEGT. The ends were cut back, 1 base at V and 3 bases at J, with 10 bases in the middle. In DNA form, the CDR3 reads TGTGCCAGCAGTGAAGGGGGACGAGTCTACGAGCAGTACTTC. Protein: CASSEGGRVYEQYF.